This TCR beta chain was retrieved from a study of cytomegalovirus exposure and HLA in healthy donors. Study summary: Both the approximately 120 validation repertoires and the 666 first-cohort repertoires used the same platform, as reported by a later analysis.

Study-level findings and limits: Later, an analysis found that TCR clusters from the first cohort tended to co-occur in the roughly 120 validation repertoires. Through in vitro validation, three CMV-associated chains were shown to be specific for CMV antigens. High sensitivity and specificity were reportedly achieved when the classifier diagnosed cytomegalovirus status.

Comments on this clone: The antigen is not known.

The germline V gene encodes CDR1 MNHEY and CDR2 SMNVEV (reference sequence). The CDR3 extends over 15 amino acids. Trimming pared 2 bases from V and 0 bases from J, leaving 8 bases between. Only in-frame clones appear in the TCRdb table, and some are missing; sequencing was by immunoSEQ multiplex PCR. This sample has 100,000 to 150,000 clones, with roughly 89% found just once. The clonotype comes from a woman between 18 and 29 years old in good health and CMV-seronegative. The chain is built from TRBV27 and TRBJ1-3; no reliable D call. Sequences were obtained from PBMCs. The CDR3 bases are TGTGCCAGCAGTTTAGGCGGAAACTCTGGAAACACCATATATTTT. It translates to CASSLGGNSGNTIYF.